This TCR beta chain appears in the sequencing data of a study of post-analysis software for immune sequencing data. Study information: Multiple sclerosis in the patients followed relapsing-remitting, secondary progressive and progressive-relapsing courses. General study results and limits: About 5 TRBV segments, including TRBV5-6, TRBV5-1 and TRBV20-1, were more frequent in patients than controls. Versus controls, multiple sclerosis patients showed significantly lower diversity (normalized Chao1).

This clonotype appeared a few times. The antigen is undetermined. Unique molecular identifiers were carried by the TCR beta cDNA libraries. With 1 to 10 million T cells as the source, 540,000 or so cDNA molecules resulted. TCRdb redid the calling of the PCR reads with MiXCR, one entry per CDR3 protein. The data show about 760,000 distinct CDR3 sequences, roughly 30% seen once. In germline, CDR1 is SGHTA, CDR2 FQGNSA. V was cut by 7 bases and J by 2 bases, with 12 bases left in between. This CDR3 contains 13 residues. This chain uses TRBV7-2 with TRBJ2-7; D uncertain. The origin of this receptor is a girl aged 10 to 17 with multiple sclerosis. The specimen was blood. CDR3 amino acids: CASTRGGAYEQYF. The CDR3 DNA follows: TGTGCCAGCACTCGCGGTGGGGCCTACGAGCAGTACTTC.